This T cell receptor (beta chain) was documented in a study of shared clonotypes between healthy human individuals. Study details: Plates per donor: three CD4 naive, three CD4 memory, two CD8 naive, one CD8 memory. Study conclusions and caveats: Rarefaction exposed incomplete sorted-subset sequencing despite large depth. Estimated clonotype richness was generally higher in naive than memory subsets.

Trimming stripped 6 bases from V and 0 bases from J, with 8 bases between. The CDR3 consists of 13 residues. Germline V gene sequence: CDR1 MNHEY, CDR2 SMNVEV (reference sequence). In the sorted-subset replicate PCRs, approximately 200 ng DNA, 25,000 to 35,000 T cell genomes, was used. Assay used: immunoSEQ multiplex PCR; TCRdb lists only in-frame clones, some missing. Among roughly 2,000,000 clones listed, just under 95% were seen once. Notes on this clone: The antigen is not known.

CD45RO-negative, CCR7-positively selected cells formed the naive CD8 fraction, excluding terminally differentiated effector memory CD45RA+ cells. The TCR comes from a man aged 18 to 35 in good health. This chain uses TRBV27 with TRBJ2-5; D is uncertain. Sequenced input: naive CD8+ T cells sorted from blood. CDR3 nucleotide sequence: TGTGCCAGCAGCGAATGGTACCAAGAGACCCAGTACTTC. Amino acids: CASSEWYQETQYF.